The 28 T cell receptor beta chains in this list originate from one sample, sequenced in a study of blood T cell repertoires in COVID-19. Produced via immunoSEQ multiplex PCR; TCRdb's table is partial and in-frame only. The sample lists 75,000 to 100,000 clones, 80% to 90% seen once, with approximately 8% in the top ten. The sequencing input was peripheral blood. These TCRs come from a human donor with acute or convalescent COVID-19. The donor label of this sample is uncertain.

Concerning this clone itself: One end of the junction varies from germline; a read error may be responsible. This chain links TRBV28 with TRBJ1-5, with TRBD1 matching 8 bases. Germline CDR1 and CDR2: MDHEN and SYDVKM. The CDR3 is made up of 16 amino acids. The CDR3 region is CVSSLGLQGARVPQHF. The CDR3 DNA is TGTGTCAGCAGTTTAGGGCTCCAGGGGGCGAGGGTGCCCCAGCATTTT.

The chain uses TRBV24-1 and TRBJ2-1; D is perhaps TRBD2 (7 bases). CDR3 length: 16 residues. CDR1 KGHDR and CDR2 SFDVKD come from the germline V gene. Trimming removed 3 bases at V and 1 base at J, with 12 bases between. CDR3 sequence reads: CATSDGGGDSYNEQFF. The CDR3 DNA reads TGTGCCACCAGTGATGGCGGGGGCGATTCCTACAATGAGCAGTTCTTC.

The chain uses TRBV6-2 or TRBV6-3 and TRBJ2-5, with 8 bases matching TRBD2. The CDR3 spans 15 residues. Germline V gene sequence: CDR1 MNHEY, CDR2 SVGEGT. Trimming cost V 2 bases and J 1 base; bases outside gene matches: 3. The CDR3, as DNA: TGTGCCAGCAGTTACGGGGCGGGGGGCCAAGAGACCCAGTACTTC. As protein: CASSYGAGGQETQYF.

The rearrangement links TRBV11-1 to TRBJ1-2, with D maybe TRBD1 (6 bases). CDR1 SGHAT and CDR2 FQDESV come from the germline V gene (reference sequence). The CDR3 is made up of 16 amino acids. Trimming cost V 1 base and J 1 base, with 13 bases left between them. The chain's CDR3 is CASSLGHRDNNYGYTF. CDR3 nucleotide sequence: TGTGCCAGCAGCTTAGGTCACCGGGACAATAACTATGGCTACACCTTC.

This chain connects TRBV28 to TRBJ2-7, with 11 bases that match TRBD2. There are 15 residues in the CDR3. Germline CDR1 and CDR2: MDHEN and SYDVKM. V shed 4 bases and J 2 bases; nucleotides not matched to a gene: 4. CDR3 sequence (DNA): TGTGCCAGCAGTTCAATAGCGGGGGGGGCCTACGAGCAGTACTTC. Translating it yields CASSSIAGGAYEQYF. Based on the CDR3 plus reference TRBV28 and TRBJ2-7, the full variable domain is DVKVTQSSRYLVKRTGEKVFLECVQDMDHENMFWYRQDPGLGLRLIYFSYDVKMKEKGDIPEGYSVSREKKERFSLILESASTNQTSMYLCASSSIAGGAYEQYFGPGTRLTVT.

This chain connects TRBV19 to TRBJ2-3, with D unclear. V dropped 3 bases and J dropped 4 bases, with 8 bases sitting between them. Germline loops: CDR1 LNHDA, CDR2 SQIVND (reference sequence). There are 13 residues in the CDR3. CDR3 loop: CASSMRESDTQYF. CDR3 in DNA: TGTGCCAGTAGTATGAGAGAGTCAGATACGCAGTATTTT.

A single count supports this clone. This rearrangement joins TRBV19 to TRBJ1-2; the D gene is possibly TRBD1 (5 bases). CDR1 LNHDA and CDR2 SQIVND come from the germline V gene (reference sequence). The germline V and J ends were trimmed by 3 bases and 0 bases, with 8 bases remaining between them. There are 14 residues in the CDR3. The CDR3 nucleotides are TGTGCCAGTAGTATGGGCAGGGCTAACTATGGCTACACCTTC. Translating it yields CASSMGRANYGYTF.

The table lists this clone with a count of one. The V and J genes are TRBV19 and TRBJ1-2; D gene ambiguous. V was shortened by 3 bases and J by 4 bases, with 12 bases between the two germline ends. The CDR3 runs 14 residues. Germline V gives CDR1 LNHDA, CDR2 SQIVND (reference sequence). In DNA form, the CDR3 reads TGTGCCAGTAGTATGGAGGGTTTCGGCTATGGCTACACCTTC. It translates to CASSMEGFGYGYTF.

The chain joins TRBV7-3 to TRBJ2-5; 12 bases are a match to TRBD2. The CDR3 contains 16 residues. V dropped 0 bases and J dropped 5; count of bases not matched to a gene: 4. The germline V gene encodes CDR1 SGHTA and CDR2 FQGTGA. CDR3 coding DNA: TGTGCCAGCAGCTTAACCGGACTAGCGGGGAAGGAGACCCAGTACTTC. It encodes CASSLTGLAGKETQYF.

The V gene is TRBV28, the J gene TRBJ2-7, with unresolved D. The germline gives CDR1 MDHEN, CDR2 SYDVKM. The CDR3 length is 13 residues. V shed 8 bases and J shed 2 bases, with 13 bases lying between them. The CDR3 DNA reads TGTGCCAGCGATGGCGGCGGCCCCTACGAGCAGTACTTC. Translated, it gives CASDGGGPYEQYF.

The genes are TRBV19 and TRBJ1-4; 9 nucleotides line up with TRBD1. CDR1 is LNHDA and CDR2 is SQIVND in the germline V gene (reference sequence). J lost 7 bases, V lost 8 bases, and 5 bases had no gene match. The CDR3 is made up of 13 amino acids. The CDR3 protein is CASRDREGEKLFF. The CDR3 region has the DNA TGTGCCAGTCGGGACAGGGAGGGTGAAAAACTGTTTTTT.

This clone has just a few counts. The chain carries TRBV2 and TRBJ1-5; 8 bases map to TRBD1. CDR3 length: 14 residues. The ends lost 6 bases at V and 6 bases at J; junction bases unmatched: 7. Germline values: CDR1 SNHLY, CDR2 FYNNEI. CDR3 amino acids: CASSAGTGGQPQHF. CDR3 DNA sequence: TGTGCCAGCAGCGCAGGGACAGGAGGTCAGCCCCAGCATTTT.

This clone appeared a few times. V usage is TRBV18 and J usage is TRBJ2-7; 7 bases map to TRBD1. V was clipped by 2 bases and J by 6 bases; unmatched bases: 10. The V gene's germline CDR1 is KGHSH and CDR2 LQKENI. This CDR3 has 15 amino acids. The CDR3 sequence: CASSPILGQNPEQYF. The CDR3 DNA reads TGTGCCAGCTCACCAATCCTGGGACAGAACCCCGAGCAGTACTTC.

This clone was observed a few times. The J gene is TRBJ1-1, the V gene TRBV7-9; no definite D call. This CDR3 has 15 residues. Looked up from germline, CDR1 is SEHNR and CDR2 is FQNEAQ (reference sequence). Between the trimmed V and J ends, which lost 2 bases and 1 base, there was a span of 11 bases. CDR3 nucleotides: TGTGCCAGCAGCTTAACGGCCGGGTGGAACACTGAAGCTTTCTTT. Its protein product is CASSLTAGWNTEAFF.

A single count supports this clone. This chain uses TRBV5-4 with TRBJ2-2; 11 bases align to TRBD2. From germline, CDR1 is SGHNT and CDR2 YYREEE (reference sequence). J gave up 5 bases and V 0 bases, and 6 bases lay outside the gene matches. The CDR3 has 17 residues. The DNA of the CDR3 is TGTGCCAGCAGCTTGGGGGTAGCGGGGGGGCGGACCGGGGAGCTGTTTTTT. Translation gives CASSLGVAGGRTGELFF.

V is TRBV5-4 and J is TRBJ2-7, with TRBD2 as a possible D gene (7 bases). V was pared by 4 bases and J by 3 bases, with 17 bases between. Germline CDR1 is SGHNT and CDR2 is YYREEE (reference sequence). The CDR3 has 15 amino acids. DNA of the CDR3: TGTGCCAGCAGCCGGGGCGGGGGACAAGTCTACGAGCAGTACTTC. Protein sequence: CASSRGGGQVYEQYF. The full variable domain, rest sourced from reference TRBV5-4 and TRBJ2-7, is ETGVTQSPTHLIKTRGQQVTLRCSSQSGHNTVSWYQQALGQGPQFIFQYYREEENGRGNFPPRFSGLQFPNYSSELNVNALELDDSALYLCASSRGGGQVYEQYFGPGTRLTVT.

The chain employs TRBV12-3 or TRBV12-4 and TRBJ1-2, with D possibly being TRBD1 (6 bases). The CDR3 consists of 12 residues. With 4 bases removed from V and 5 bases from J, the gap between germline ends came to 8 bases. DNA for the CDR3: TGTGCCAGCAGTTCAGGGGTATATGGCTACACCTTC. It encodes CASSSGVYGYTF.

CDR3 DNA sequence: TGTGCCAGCAGCCCGACAGTCCCCGAGCAGTTCTTC. Protein product: CASSPTVPEQFF. The rearrangement links TRBV11-2 to TRBJ2-1, with D perhaps matching TRBD1 (5 bases). CDR1 SGHAT and CDR2 FQNNGV come from the germline V gene. V was clipped by 5 bases and J by 10 bases, with 12 bases between them. The CDR3 length is 12 residues. The full variable domain, in which reference TRBV11-2 and TRBJ2-1 provide the parts outside the CDR3, is EAGVAQSPRYKIIEKRQSVAFWCNPISGHATLYWYQQILGQGPKLLIQFQNNGVVDDSQLPKDRFSAERLKGVDSTLKIQPAKLEDSAVYLCASSPTVPEQFFGPGTRLTVL.

The sample holds one count of this clone. The chain is built from TRBV5-6 and TRBJ1-2; D might be TRBD1 (5 bases). The germline CDR1 and CDR2 sequences are SGHDT and YYEEEE. Trimming took off 4 bases at V and 3 bases at J, with 16 bases between the two ends. The length of the CDR3 is 15 residues. CDR3 loop: CASSRQGRRDYGYTF. CDR3 DNA sequence: TGTGCCAGCAGCCGTCAGGGCAGACGGGACTATGGCTACACCTTC.

The V and J genes are TRBV4-1 and TRBJ1-2, with 10 bases that match TRBD1. This CDR3 region has 18 residues. The germline CDR1 and CDR2 sequences are MGHRA and YSYEKL. The V and J ends lost 0 bases and 0 bases, in that order; junction bases with no gene match: 7. CDR3 protein: CASSQDGTGAFPNYGYTF. The CDR3 DNA reads TGCGCCAGCAGCCAAGATGGGACAGGGGCTTTCCCTAACTATGGCTACACCTTC.

The chain couples TRBV5-1 to TRBJ1-6; 10 positions match TRBD1. This CDR3 contains 16 residues. The V gene's germline CDR1 is SGHRS and CDR2 YFSETQ. J was trimmed by 6 bases and V by 0 bases; bases with no gene match: 3. The CDR3 is CASSLEGQGTNSPLHF. The CDR3 DNA reads TGCGCCAGCAGCTTGGAGGGACAGGGGACTAATTCACCCCTCCACTTT.

J is TRBJ1-5 and V is TRBV4-1, with D possibly TRBD1 on 5 matching bases. Trimming took off 0 bases at V and 7 bases at J, with 13 bases between the two ends. This CDR3 has 15 amino acids. Germline-derived CDR1 and CDR2 are MGHRA and YSYEKL. CDR3 coding DNA: TGCGCCAGCAGCCAAGAGCAGGGCGGACGGCAGCCCCAGCATTTT. This encodes CASSQEQGGRQPQHF.

The sample holds one count of this clone. The chain has TRBV2 and TRBJ1-2; 7 nucleotides align to TRBD1. Per the germline V gene, CDR1 is SNHLY and CDR2 is FYNNEI. Trimming cost V 6 bases and J 3 bases; bases outside gene matches: 4. This CDR3 has 13 residues. This CDR3 is CASSLGQDYGYTF. In DNA, the CDR3 is TGTGCCAGCAGCCTAGGACAGGACTATGGCTACACCTTC.

This chain connects TRBV7-2 to TRBJ1-4, with 10 bases lining up with TRBD1. The CDR3 length is 16 residues. Per germline, CDR1 SGHTA and CDR2 FQGNSA. Losses at the gene ends were 8 bases for V and 4 bases for J; bases not matched to a gene: 10. CDR3 amino acids: CASGLLDRGLNEKLFF. The CDR3 coding sequence is TGTGCCAGCGGACTACTCGACAGGGGGCTTAATGAAAAACTGTTTTTT.

The rearrangement uses TRBV27 and TRBJ2-3; 7 bases are shared with TRBD1. Germline trimming cut 3 bases from V and 1 base from J; bases unmatched to any gene: 4. CDR1 is MNHEY, CDR2 SMNVEV, per germline (reference sequence). The CDR3 has 15 amino acids. CDR3 nucleotides: TGTGCCAGCAGTTTCCCCCAGGGGGGCACAGATACGCAGTATTTT. Translation: CASSFPQGGTDTQYF.

The chain is built from TRBV6-4 and TRBJ1-2, with TRBD1 as a possible D gene (6 bases). From germline, CDR1 is MRHNA and CDR2 SNTAGT. The ends were cut back, 6 bases at V and 4 bases at J, with 21 bases in the middle. The CDR3 has 16 residues. The CDR3 is CASRAPPTTGFYGYTF. The CDR3 nucleotides are TGTGCCAGCAGGGCTCCCCCCACGACAGGATTCTATGGCTACACCTTC.

This rearrangement joins TRBV5-8 to TRBJ1-3; the D gene is possibly TRBD1 (5 bases). Trimming pared 1 base from V and 5 bases from J, leaving 13 bases between. Germline CDR1 is SGHTS and CDR2 is YDEGEE. This CDR3 contains 15 residues. CDR3 nucleotides: TGTGCCAGCAGCTTGCCCGGGGGGTCCCGAAACACCATATATTTT. Amino acid sequence: CASSLPGGSRNTIYF.

CDR3 amino acids: CASIQTGRDTEAFF. DNA of the CDR3: TGTGCCAGCATCCAGACAGGGCGCGACACTGAAGCTTTCTTT. This chain links TRBV6-5 with TRBJ1-1; 7 nucleotides match TRBD1. After removal of 7 bases from V and 3 bases from J, the junction contained 8 bases not matched to a gene. The CDR3 has 14 residues. Germline-derived CDR1 and CDR2 are MNHEY and SVGAGI.